This T cell receptor (beta chain) was sequenced during a study of blood T cells in healthy people across ages. Whole-study results and caveats: Per-million-T-cell TCR beta diversity fell roughly linearly with age.

Next came a second PCR, run for roughly 6 to 11 cycles, which used a sample-barcoded 5' primer along with a J-beta primer mix. Every cDNA molecule bore a tag from a template-switch adaptor containing 12 random nucleotides. The study obtained at least 2.5 million CDR3-containing paired-end reads from every sample. Via MiXCR, TCRdb re-called the 5' RACE reads, giving one row per CDR3 protein. The table lists about 1.4 million distinct CDR3 sequences, 45% to 70% of them singletons. Details on this clonotype: Its antigen is undetermined.

Each donor gave roughly 9.2 milliliters of peripheral blood. This CDR3 region has 14 residues. Trimming cost V 2 bases and J 2 bases, with 10 bases left between them. Germline V gene data show CDR1 as MGHRA and CDR2 as YSYEKL. The chain combines TRBV4-1 with TRBJ2-7; D not resolved. This receptor was obtained from a man aged 18 to 35 in good health. The source material was blood. The CDR3 coding sequence is TGCGCCAGCAGCCAAAGTGTGGGCCCCTACGAGCAGTACTTC. Its protein is CASSQSVGPYEQYF.